This T cell receptor (beta chain) was recovered during a study of T cells after yellow fever vaccination. Study details: When fractions had low cell numbers, they were prepared with SMART-Seq v4 Ultra Low Input.

This CDR3 comprises 13 residues. This clonotype has only a few counts. The antigen remains undetermined. The junction shows a germline mismatch at one end, possibly a read error. TCRdb re-called the 5' RACE reads through MiXCR, storing one row per CDR3 protein. The sample yields a few hundred thousand distinct CDR3 sequences, roughly a sixth seen once. Overall study results and limits: Peak timing came faster in the weaker secondary response, day 5 versus 15. Abundant bulk-population clonotypes could contaminate the FACS-sorted repertoires. Clones that expanded after primary vaccination mostly reappeared after the booster (roughly 96% CD4, approximately 85% CD8).

The chain links TRBV12-3 or TRBV12-4 to TRBJ2-1; 11 nucleotides match TRBD2. This sequence originates from a man between 18 and 29 years old who received the YFV17D yellow fever vaccine. The sequences come from PBMCs, collected before the yellow fever booster vaccination. CDR3 sequence reads: CASSFFSGGAHDF. In DNA, the CDR3 is TGTGCCAGCAGTTTCTTTAGCGGGGGGGCCCACGACTTC.